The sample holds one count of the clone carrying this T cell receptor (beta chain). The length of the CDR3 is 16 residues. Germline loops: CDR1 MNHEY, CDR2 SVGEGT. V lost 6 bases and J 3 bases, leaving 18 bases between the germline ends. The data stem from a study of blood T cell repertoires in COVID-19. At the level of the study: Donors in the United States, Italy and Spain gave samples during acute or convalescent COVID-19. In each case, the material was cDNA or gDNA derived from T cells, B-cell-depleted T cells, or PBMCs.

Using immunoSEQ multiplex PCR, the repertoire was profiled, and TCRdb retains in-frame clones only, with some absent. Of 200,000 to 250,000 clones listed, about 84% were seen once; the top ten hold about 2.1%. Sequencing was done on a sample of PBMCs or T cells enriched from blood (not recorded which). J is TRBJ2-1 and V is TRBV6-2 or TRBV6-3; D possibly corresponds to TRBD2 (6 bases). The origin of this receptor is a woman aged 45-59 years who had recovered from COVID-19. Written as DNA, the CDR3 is TGTGCCAGCAGCCGGCCCCGGGGCGGGAACTACAATGAGCAGTTCTTC. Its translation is CASSRPRGGNYNEQFF.